The clone carrying this T cell receptor (beta chain) turned up a few times. The antigen is undetermined. Through template switching, a universal primer site was introduced, and the cDNA contained unique molecular identifiers. TCRdb called the 5' RACE reads again in MiXCR, with one record for every CDR3 protein. Here the sample spans over 200,000 distinct CDR3 sequences, around 9.6% being singletons. Germline CDR1 is MNHEY and CDR2 is SVGAGI. Deletions cut 2 bases from V and 6 bases from J, with 7 bases between. The CDR3 runs to 12 residues. The record originates from a study of identical twins. Study-wide results and limits: Among monozygotic twins, out-of-frame TCR alpha sharing exceeded what models predicted. Out-of-frame alpha sequences that twins shared showed excess low generation probability.

This rearrangement joins TRBV6-5 to TRBJ1-2; no firm D call. Specimen: memory (CD45RO+) T cells sorted from blood. The receptor was isolated from a woman between 18 and 30 years old in good health. The CDR3 bases are TGTGCCAGCAGTTACCTTGGGGATGGCTACACCTTC. This sequence encodes CASSYLGDGYTF.